The sequence of this TCR beta chain was determined in a study of cytomegalovirus exposure and HLA in healthy donors (dated by TCRdb to about 2017). Looking at the study overall: An earlier analysis of a few hundred of the donors reported 250 to 300 Gb of sequence data and around 120 million unique TCR beta sequences obtained from approximately 180 million T cells. Approximately 310 gigabases of sequencing data and around 87 million unique TCR sequences were included in an early release covering about 600 HLA-typed donors. Of the 398 genotyped donors, about 84% fell in the genetic ancestry cluster associated with self-reported Caucasian donors. The aim of the study was to test whether cataloging public T cell receptors could identify signatures of past pathogen exposure. The study used immunosequencing to profile the T cell repertoires of approximately 630 subjects and linked those repertoires to cytomegalovirus serostatus. Along with the approximately 650-subject first cohort, a separate validation cohort of around 120 different subjects was used. High-throughput TCR immunosequencing, statistical association of individual TCRs with disease status, and machine learning were combined to predict cytomegalovirus infection status. A later analysis re-analyzed previously published TCR beta repertoires from roughly 630 donors and added high-resolution HLA genotyping to study TCR occurrence patterns. Rather than using new phenotypic data, the later analysis identified candidate immune exposures from TCR beta sequences and from how often those sequences occurred across donors. To decide whether each TCR beta V gene segment behaved as functional or pseudogenic, an earlier analysis of some 600 of the donors relied on high-throughput TCR beta sequencing. Donor age, sex, ethnicity and CMV serostatus were collected together with the repertoire data. A later genetic analysis used genome-wide SNP genotypes for about 65% of the roughly 670 donors, treating that subset as a discovery cohort. Every repertoire in the discovery cohort had been generated on one and the same sequencing platform. Both class I and class II loci were covered by HLA typing, at four-digit resolution. The number of typed donors differed by locus: roughly 620-630 for A, B, C, DRB1 and DQB1; 500 to 550 for DQA1; 606 for DPA1; and roughly 450 for DPB1. Four to six DR-DQ haplotypes were handled as single units for association and clustering, since linkage in the cohort was strong. Among about 370 genotyped donors of the cohort, an average of approximately 240,000 unique TCR beta nucleotide sequences was sequenced per donor, of which about 19% were non-productive. The paper's findings and limits, for the study overall: The authors suggested that the approach could potentially be extended to other disease states and immunological phenotypes. The 87-base-pair reads could not distinguish some IMGT-functional V segments, including TRBV6-2 and TRBV6-3, so those segments were excluded. In this cohort, only TCR beta chains were sequenced, and detectable features were limited by the absence of alpha or paired-chain data. A further reported finding was that TCR beta sequences accurately predicted the HLA-A and HLA-B alleles for most subjects in the first cohort. The study listed 164 TCR beta chains as associated with cytomegalovirus. Because counts were too low, roughly 17 rarely observed V segments, including chromosome 9 orphons, were left out of the earlier analysis of about 620 of the donors. Assigning TCR associations to individual alleles was difficult when HLA alleles, especially DR and DQ, strongly co-occurred. Correlated functional status among segregating V segments might be attributable to linkage disequilibrium, but an unknown experimental factor could not be ruled out. According to a later analysis, parvovirus B19, influenza, CMV and Epstein-Barr virus appeared linked to several top co-occurrence clusters. In a later analysis, HLA-associated TCR beta chains showed more clonal expansion and lower generation probabilities than non-associated chains that were equally common. In a later analysis, TCR association rates were found to vary across HLA loci, with the most associated TCRs seen for DRB1 alleles and the fewest for HLA-C alleles. In an earlier analysis of fewer than 750 of the donors, most TCR beta V segments were observed in productive rearrangements about 90% or about 30% of the time, broadly matching IMGT annotations. A later analysis associated 15,000 to 20,000 TCR beta sequences with specific HLA alleles at a false discovery rate of 0.05. Because HLA typing was unavailable for some donors at each locus, only the typed subset was used in association tests. Compared with the approximately 700-donor mean, donors in an Asian-associated ancestry cluster had fewer N-insertions in productive TCRs, according to a later genetic analysis. Presence/absence analyses assumed roughly uniform sequencing depth across donors, an assumption that may not hold. A later genetic analysis associated a missense DCLRE1C variant with V-gene and J-gene trimming of TCR beta chains, and an independent cohort replicated the association. A few of the identified cytomegalovirus-associated TCR beta chains were confirmed in vitro to be specific for cytomegalovirus antigens. The classifier was reported to diagnose cytomegalovirus status with high specificity and sensitivity in both the original and validation cohorts. A cluster of highly shared sequence variants was judged likely to represent a technical artifact of the sequencing pipeline. While some public TCRs were present in many individuals, most TCR sequences turned up only very rarely across donors. For the cohort, immune exposure information was limited to CMV serostatus. Most CMV-associated TCR beta chains appeared to be HLA-restricted in a later analysis, and the HLA associations seemed to be driven largely by CMV exposure.

As regards this clone: What antigen it recognizes has not been identified.

The cohort consisted of 670 or so healthy bone marrow donors. Cohort members were all nominally healthy when sampled, although unrecorded immune exposures were likely present. The donor tested CMV seropositive and was one of the 289 seropositive cohort members. Each donor provided a peripheral blood sample, and peripheral blood mononuclear cells were used for TCR beta sequencing. The Qiagen DNeasy Blood Extraction Kit was used to extract genomic DNA from the blood cell samples. The method behind the library was the immunoSEQ multiplex PCR assay. For the multiplex PCR, a mixture combining 60 forward primers for TCR Vbeta segments and 13 reverse primers for TCR Jbeta segments was used. A multiplex PCR assay on genomic DNA amplified the CDR3 region of rearranged TCR beta genes. Amplified TCR beta libraries were sequenced as 87-base-pair reads on the Illumina HiSeq System. The published analysis was carried out like this. Across the 600 to 700 repertoires, a later analysis counted roughly 77 million unique TCR beta chains, some 11 million of which were shared by at least two donors. A nearest-neighbor algorithm error-corrected the raw reads and collapsed the reads into unique sequences, merging closely related sequences to remove PCR and sequencing errors. Alignment of CDR3 sequences to IMGT reference sequences was used to assign V, D and J gene segments. For a sequence to be retained, a match of at least six nucleotides to both a V gene segment and a J gene segment was required. Rearrangements were classified as productive when the CDR3 lacked stop codons and remained in frame with V and J, and all other rearrangements were classified as non-productive. Following IMGT convention, CDR3 was defined as the stretch from the second conserved V-encoded cysteine to the conserved J-encoded phenylalanine. The earlier analysis of some 580 of the donors excluded any sequence lacking an unambiguous match to a single V gene segment. In an earlier analysis of some 590 of the donors, a V segment was called functional when productive rearrangements were above 56.7%, and segregating when the standard deviation between donors exceeded 5%. A statistical classification framework was built for diagnosing cytomegalovirus status from the catalog of TCR beta chain sequences. A later analysis assigned V and J genes by comparing TCR nucleotide sequences with IMGT/GENE-DB human TR gene sequences. A later analysis assigned CDR3 sequences and most-parsimonious VDJ recombination scenarios with the TCRdist pipeline. In a later analysis, each TCR beta chain was defined by its CDR3 amino acid sequence together with its V-gene family, and reads lacking a unique V-gene family were excluded. A later analysis removed 592 highly shared, low-generation-probability nucleotide sequences to deal with suspected cross-contamination and a sequencing artifact. In a later analysis, a clonal expansion index was calculated for each public chain from normalized within-repertoire ranks of inferred template counts. Generation probabilities in a later analysis came from a VDJ recombination model fitted to out-of-frame rearrangements, and those results were checked against IGoR. In a later analysis, hypergeometric tests were used to score TCR-TCR, TCR-HLA and TCR-CMV co-occurrence, with a repertoire-size bias correction applied to TCR pairs. In a later analysis, false discovery rates were estimated by permuting HLA or CMV assignments 20 times. In a later analysis, co-occurring TCRs were grouped with DBSCAN, and TCRdist sequence similarity was added when clustering was performed within HLA-allele-positive subsets. Repertoires with fewer than 30,000 or more than 120,000 public chains were left out of co-occurrence clustering, as were several repertoires with anomalous nucleotide sharing. Imported from immuneACCESS, the table was reduced by TCRdb to in-frame sequences with V and J called. These copies leave out some clones; in studies compared against another copy, an unresolved V gene accounts for under half, and the cause of the remainder is not known. The DNA was the basis for D and trimming; V, J and clone size are from that table. The sample table includes tens of thousands of clones. 3.8% of the sample belongs to the ten largest clones.

The CDR1 and CDR2 encoded by the germline V gene are MNHEY and SVGAGI. There are 16 amino acids in the CDR3, from cysteine to phenylalanine inclusive. This entry keeps only the CDR3 DNA: 48 bases, framed from base 1. V and J are trimmed by 3 bases and 7 bases, and the gene matches miss 9 bases of the junction. This receptor was identified in a female donor in good health and CMV-seropositive. This chain joins TRBV6-5 to TRBJ1-6, with 7 junctional bases fitting TRBD1. Sequencing was performed on PBMCs. CDR3 loop: CASSYYTGVGNSPLHF. The nucleotide sequence reads TGTGCCAGCAGTTATTATACAGGGGTAGGAAATTCACCCCTCCACTTT.